Listed below are T cell receptor beta chains from one sample, sequenced in a study of blood T cell repertoires in COVID-19. Some clones are missing from TCRdb's copy, which holds only in-frame ones; the method was immunoSEQ multiplex PCR. The sample carries about 330,000 clones, around 88% recorded once. The sequencing input was peripheral blood. The receptors here all came from a woman between 45 and 65 years old with acute or convalescent COVID-19. Both conserved end residues are trimmed from each CDR3. The order of the fields is clone size, J gene, V gene, CDR3 protein. The size field is filled for only some rows; it gives once, few, many or a size class.

size: NA
J: TRBJ2-1
V: TRBV14
CDR3: ASRVTSAGLNEQF

size: NA
J: TRBJ1-1
V: TRBV14
CDR3: ASSLVGALGTEAF

size: NA
J: TRBJ2-1
V: TRBV29-1
CDR3: SVVQFDSSSYNEQF

size: NA
J: TRBJ2-3
V: TRBV4-3
CDR3: ASSQGLTDTQY

size: NA
J: TRBJ1-3
V: TRBV19
CDR3: ASSVDRGTENTIY

size: many
J: TRBJ1-2
V: TRBV19
CDR3: ASSGTGGDYGYT

size: NA
J: TRBJ2-5
V: TRBV10-3
CDR3: ATLDRFRRGSETQY

size: NA
J: TRBJ2-1
V: TRBV6-2/TRBV6-3
CDR3: ASSRLAGRYNEQF

size: NA
J: TRBJ2-2
V: TRBV5-4
CDR3: ASSLEAGETGELF

size: NA
J: TRBJ2-2
V: TRBV6-6
CDR3: AGSAGENGELF

size: NA
J: TRBJ1-1
V: TRBV7-2
CDR3: ASSATGETSTEAF

size: NA
J: TRBJ2-5
V: TRBV18
CDR3: ASSPGTGTQETQY

size: NA
J: TRBJ2-1
V: TRBV7-7
CDR3: ASSLGEPSSYNEQF

size: NA
J: TRBJ2-5
V: TRBV9
CDR3: ASNRGDQETQY

size: NA
J: TRBJ1-2
V: TRBV27
CDR3: ASSLRGGSGYT

size: NA
J: TRBJ1-2
V: TRBV19
CDR3: ASSNAGANYGYT

size: NA
J: TRBJ2-7
V: TRBV11-2
CDR3: ASSLDRGNEQY

size: NA
J: TRBJ2-3
V: TRBV2
CDR3: ASSVGTGGTDTQY

size: NA
J: TRBJ1-2
V: TRBV29-1
CDR3: SAGQGAVGYT

size: few
J: TRBJ2-1
V: TRBV9
CDR3: ASSLRLSSHEQF

size: few
J: TRBJ1-4
V: TRBV3-1/TRBV3-2
CDR3: ASSQRGGSINEKLF

size: NA
J: TRBJ2-5
V: TRBV7-8
CDR3: ASSRLQETQY

size: NA
J: TRBJ1-5
V: TRBV6-2/TRBV6-3
CDR3: ASSYSITGSAQPQH

size: NA
J: TRBJ2-7
V: TRBV5-4
CDR3: ASSLGAGGTYEQY

size: NA
J: TRBJ2-3
V: TRBV4-3
CDR3: ASSHKLAGDVDTQY

size: NA
J: TRBJ1-4
V: TRBV3-1/TRBV3-2
CDR3: ASSLGGAFNEKLF

size: many
J: TRBJ2-6
V: TRBV30
CDR3: AWYRDRGRRGANVLT